Shown below are 26 T cell receptor beta chains from a single sample sequenced in a study of blood T cell repertoires in COVID-19. Produced via immunoSEQ multiplex PCR; TCRdb's table is partial and in-frame only. The sample contains tens of thousands of clones, roughly 75% of which appear only once. Sequencing was carried out using peripheral blood. These receptors were obtained from a man in his 70s with acute or convalescent COVID-19.

V gene TRBV15 combines with J gene TRBJ2-2; TRBD1 might be the D (5 bases). V shed 6 bases and J shed 4 bases, with 9 bases lying between them. CDR1 and CDR2 (germline): LNHNV, YYDKDF (reference sequence). CDR3 length: 13 amino acids. This chain's CDR3 is CATRQGVTGELFF. CDR3 nucleotide sequence: TGTGCCACCAGACAAGGGGTCACCGGGGAGCTGTTTTTT.

The rearrangement joins TRBV29-1 to TRBJ2-7, with a tentative D call TRBD2 (7 bases). This CDR3 is 16 amino acids long. Germline lookup yields CDR1 SQVTM and CDR2 ANQGSEA. Trimming pared 7 bases from V and 0 bases from J, leaving 22 bases between. CDR3 amino acids: CSAGGQAGPSSYEQYF. The CDR3 DNA sequence: TGCAGCGCCGGGGGACAAGCGGGGCCGAGCTCCTACGAGCAGTACTTC.

The V call is TRBV28, the J call TRBJ2-2; 9 nucleotides match TRBD2. J lost 1 base, V lost 3 bases, and 0 bases had no gene match. The CDR3 sequence is 15 residues long. Germline CDR1 and CDR2: MDHEN and SYDVKM. CDR3 DNA sequence: TGTGCCAGCAGTTTTAGCGGGAGGAACACCGGGGAGCTGTTTTTT. As protein: CASSFSGRNTGELFF.

This chain uses TRBV5-6 with TRBJ1-2; 9 bases agree with TRBD1. V lost 3 bases to trimming and J lost 0 bases; unmatched junction nucleotides: 6. Germline V gene sequence: CDR1 SGHDT, CDR2 YYEEEE. The CDR3 contains 16 residues. The CDR3 protein is CASSWGTGIANYGYTF. The CDR3 DNA is TGTGCCAGCAGCTGGGGGACAGGGATAGCTAACTATGGCTACACCTTC.

This clone was seen once. The chain is built from TRBV7-2 and TRBJ2-7; tentatively, D is TRBD1 (5 bases). Germline V gives CDR1 SGHTA, CDR2 FQGNSA. CDR3 length equals 12 residues. The V end was cut by 1 base, the J end by 12 bases, with 13 bases between. CDR3 sequence reads: CASSLGQQALYF. In DNA, the CDR3 is TGTGCCAGCAGCTTAGGACAGCAAGCCTTGTACTTC.

The chain couples TRBV4-3 to TRBJ2-3; 7 nucleotides agree with TRBD2. The CDR3 consists of 16 residues. Germline V lookup: CDR1 LGHNA, CDR2 YSLEER. With V trimmed by 0 bases and J by 2 bases, 5 bases remained unmatched. The CDR3 is CASSQDGGGLTDTQYF. In DNA form, the CDR3 reads TGCGCCAGCAGCCAAGATGGGGGGGGTCTCACAGATACGCAGTATTTT.

The V and J genes are TRBV6-1 and TRBJ2-1; TRBD1 matches 10 bases. This CDR3 is built from 16 residues. CDR1 and CDR2 (germline): MNHNS, SASEGT. V was pared by 2 bases and J by 9 bases, with 10 bases of the junction left unmatched. The CDR3 spells CASSEHPGQGLGEQFF. CDR3 bases: TGTGCCAGCAGTGAACATCCGGGACAGGGGTTAGGTGAGCAGTTCTTC.

CDR3 sequence reads: CASSSRWTSGRGETQYF. Written as DNA, the CDR3 is TGTGCCAGCAGCTCCCGATGGACTAGCGGGAGGGGGGAGACCCAGTACTTC. The chain carries TRBV7-2 and TRBJ2-5; 15 positions agree with TRBD2. The CDR3 totals 17 residues. With V trimmed by 4 bases and J by 5 bases, 8 bases remained unmatched. Germline CDR1 SGHTA, CDR2 FQGNSA.

This clone was seen more than once but under ten times. The V and J genes are TRBV18 and TRBJ1-1, with D hard to call. V was pared by 2 bases and J by 2 bases, with 18 bases between. The length of the CDR3 is 17 residues. Germline CDR1 is KGHSH and CDR2 is LQKENI. CDR3 region: CASSPSRVHLENTEAFF. The DNA of the CDR3 is TGTGCCAGCTCACCAAGCCGGGTACACCTCGAAAACACTGAAGCTTTCTTT.

This clone was picked up one time. The chain is built from TRBV6-4 and TRBJ2-2; D is unresolved. The CDR3 has 15 amino acids. The germline gives CDR1 MRHNA, CDR2 SNTAGT. V was shortened by 1 base and J by 0 bases, with 6 bases between the two germline ends. CDR3 residues: CASSDLSANTGELFF. CDR3 coding DNA: TGTGCCAGCAGTGACTTGTCTGCGAACACCGGGGAGCTGTTTTTT.

The table lists this clone with a few counts. The J gene is TRBJ2-7, the V gene TRBV19, with D possibly being TRBD1 (6 bases). V was pared by 4 bases and J by 2 bases, with 9 bases between. This CDR3 spans 13 amino acids. Germline V gene data show CDR1 as LNHDA and CDR2 as SQIVND (reference sequence). CDR3 in DNA: TGTGCCAGTAGTACAGGACAGACCTACGAGCAGTACTTC. This gives the protein CASSTGQTYEQYF.

The chain recombines TRBV28 with TRBJ1-1; a possible D gene is TRBD1 (5 bases). This CDR3 is 11 amino acids long. V was clipped by 6 bases and J by 11 bases, with 13 bases between them. Germline values: CDR1 MDHEN, CDR2 SYDVKM. The chain's CDR3 is CASRSTGWAFF. In DNA form, the CDR3 reads TGTGCCAGCAGGTCAACAGGCTGGGCTTTCTTT.

This clone showed up just a few times. Other DNA sequences from this sample encode an identical CDR3 as well. This rearrangement joins TRBV6-5 to TRBJ1-5; weak D call: TRBD1 (6 bases). The ends were cut back, 6 bases at V and 2 bases at J, with 8 bases in the middle. The CDR3 covers 13 residues. Germline assignment: CDR1 MNHEY and CDR2 SVGAGI. The CDR3 DNA reads TGTGCCAGCAGGGCAGGGGGCAATCAGCCCCAGCATTTT. Protein product: CASRAGGNQPQHF.

This chain connects TRBV4-3 to TRBJ1-4, with 11 bases lining up with TRBD1. CDR3 length equals 17 residues. Germline values: CDR1 LGHNA, CDR2 YSLEER. V lost 1 base to trimming and J lost 11 bases; unmatched junction nucleotides: 12. In DNA, the CDR3 is TGCGCCAGCAGCCAAGGAGTTGGGGGGACAGGGGGTGAGAAACTGTTTTTT. Its protein product is CASSQGVGGTGGEKLFF.

In DNA, the CDR3 is TGCGCCAGCAGCCTCCAGTCTAGCGGGAGGGGCACCGGGGAGCTGTTTTTT. Residues: CASSLQSSGRGTGELFF. The V gene is TRBV4-3, the J gene TRBJ2-2; TRBD2 agrees at 12 bases. Germline CDR1 and CDR2: LGHNA and YSLEER. The CDR3 runs 17 residues. V dropped 4 bases and J dropped 4; count of bases not matched to a gene: 7.

V gene TRBV3-1 (or the pseudogene TRBV3-2) combines with J gene TRBJ1-2, with 10 bases that match TRBD1. The CDR3 has 14 amino acids. Looked up from germline, CDR1 is LGHDT and CDR2 is YNNKEL (reference sequence). V lost 4 bases and J lost 5; bases outside the gene matches: 4. The CDR3: CASSPRTGGYGYTF. CDR3 in DNA: TGTGCCAGCAGCCCTAGGACAGGGGGATATGGCTACACCTTC.

The gene calls are TRBV10-1 and TRBJ2-1; 13 bases align to TRBD2. V shed 6 bases and J 8 bases; nucleotides not matched to a gene: 10. Germline CDR1 is WNHNN and CDR2 is SYGVQD (reference sequence). The CDR3 has 16 amino acids. The CDR3 DNA sequence: TGCGCCAGCAGACCCGGACTAGCGGGAGTCGAGGATGAGCAGTTCTTC. Translated, it gives CASRPGLAGVEDEQFF.

This clone was found once. This chain uses TRBV7-8 with TRBJ2-5; TRBD2 agrees at 8 bases. Per the germline V gene, CDR1 is SGHVS and CDR2 is FQNEAQ. With V trimmed by 6 bases and J by 0 bases, 12 bases remained unmatched. The CDR3 covers 17 residues. Here the CDR3 reads CASRSHWGGGYQETQYF. The CDR3 nucleotides read TGTGCCAGCAGGTCCCATTGGGGCGGGGGGTACCAAGAGACCCAGTACTTC.

The genes are TRBV21-1 and TRBJ1-6; the table's D gene call, TRBD1, was not cross checked with the DNA. TRBV21-1 is listed as a pseudogene. The CDR3 is 17 residues long. The CDR3 coding sequence is TGTGCCAGCTCACCCCACAAGGGGGCGGTTATTAATTCACCCCTCCACTTT. Its protein is CASSPHKGAVINSPLHF.

The chain uses TRBV20-1 and TRBJ2-7; D not resolved. Trimming took 4 bases from V and 6 from J, leaving 10 bases between them. Germline V CDR1 and CDR2: DFQATT, SNEGSKA (reference sequence). This CDR3 is built from 11 residues. The DNA of the CDR3 is TGCAGTGCTATTAGTTTGCTCGAGCAGTACTTC. Translated: CSAISLLEQYF.

CDR3 DNA: TGTGCCAGTAGCTATAGCGGGACTAGCACAGATACGCAGTATTTT. It encodes CASSYSGTSTDTQYF. V and J are TRBV19 and TRBJ2-3; 8 nucleotides line up with TRBD2. CDR3 size: 15 residues. Germline V gene sequence: CDR1 LNHDA, CDR2 SQIVND (reference sequence). V lost 6 bases and J lost 0; bases outside the gene matches: 5.

This clone occurred once. This chain links TRBV18 with TRBJ2-1, with D maybe TRBD2 (6 bases). Trimming left V 2 bases short and J 8 bases short, with 16 bases between. From germline, CDR1 is KGHSH and CDR2 LQKENI. The CDR3 loop spans 15 amino acids. DNA of the CDR3: TGTGCCAGCTCACCAGGACTACGAATCTCACATGAGCAGTTCTTC. Amino acids: CASSPGLRISHEQFF.

The chain couples TRBV6-5 to TRBJ2-7; 9 bases align to TRBD1. V dropped 7 bases and J dropped 3; count of bases not matched to a gene: 10. The CDR3 spans 15 residues. Germline CDR1 reads MNHEY; CDR2 reads SVGAGI. Written as DNA, the CDR3 is TGTGCCAGCACCGACTTTGGGACAGGGCTCTACGAGCAGTACTTC. Its protein product is CASTDFGTGLYEQYF.

The chain carries TRBV18 and TRBJ1-3, with 7 bases that match TRBD1. Per the germline V gene, CDR1 is KGHSH and CDR2 is LQKENI. V dropped 2 bases and J dropped 0; count of bases not matched to a gene: 4. The CDR3 is 16 residues long. CDR3 bases: TGTGCCAGCTCACCATCGGGACAGATCTCTGGAAACACCATATATTTT. This translates into CASSPSGQISGNTIYF.

The rearrangement links TRBV7-2 to TRBJ2-7; a possible D gene is TRBD1 (6 bases). This CDR3 has 14 residues. Trimming pared 1 base from V and 5 bases from J, leaving 12 bases between. Germline V gene sequence: CDR1 SGHTA, CDR2 FQGNSA. In DNA, the CDR3 is TGTGCCAGCAGCTTAGTTCAGGGGTTCCACGAGCAGTACTTC. It codes for CASSLVQGFHEQYF. The entire variable domain, with the rest obtained from reference TRBV7-2 and TRBJ2-7, is as follows: GAGVSQSPSNKVTEKGKDVELRCDPISGHTALYWYRQSLGQGLEFLIYFQGNSAPDKSGLPSDRFSAERTGGSVSTLTIQRTQQEDSAVYLCASSLVQGFHEQYFGPGTRLTVT.

V is TRBV6-5 and J is TRBJ1-2; 7 bases line up with TRBD1. Unmatched junction bases numbered 5, after V lost 6 bases and J lost 4 bases. CDR3 length: 13 residues. The germline CDR1 and CDR2 sequences are MNHEY and SVGAGI. CDR3 coding DNA: TGTGCCAGCAGCCCGACAGGGACCTATGGCTACACCTTC. It translates to CASSPTGTYGYTF.